These T cell receptor beta chains were read from a single sample in a study of response to subunit inactivated influenza vaccine. TCRdb reprocessed the RT-PCR reads with MiXCR, giving one entry per CDR3 protein. The sample includes about 480,000 distinct CDR3 sequences, 25% of them seen just once. The sample here was CD4+ T cells sorted from PBMCs, taken roughly 5 days after vaccination. Source of these receptors: a man between 50 and 59 years old who received an inactivated influenza vaccine. Each CDR3 is given with its conserved first and last residue. Only some rows state a clone size, as once, few, many or a class for expanded clones.

TRBV9	.	TRBJ2-5	CASSVGRTGAREVAETQYF
TRBV5-1	few	TRBJ2-1	CASSFSGGEQFF
TRBV6-2/TRBV6-3	.	TRBJ1-1	CASSYHQKTEAFF
TRBV6-1	.	TRBJ2-5	CASSLRGMNQETQYF
TRBV9	.	TRBJ2-7	CASGSGGPYEQYF
TRBV7-3	.	TRBJ1-2	CASSPTGAGGYTF
TRBV30	.	TRBJ2-3	CAGNRDLTDTQYF
TRBV7-9	.	TRBJ1-5	CASSLVGPNQPQHF
TRBV5-1	.	TRBJ1-2	CASSLTVANYGYTF
TRBV29-1	.	TRBJ2-2	CSVWTSGGASPSGELFF
TRBV2	.	TRBJ1-6	CASSDRMRGSPLHF
TRBV29-1	few	TRBJ2-3	CSVEDLLAGGGDTQYF
TRBV5-1	few	TRBJ2-1	CASSPRAGGPGDEQFF
TRBV28	.	TRBJ1-3	CASRSSLFSRDSILSGNTIYF
TRBV20-1	.	TRBJ2-7	CSAQREWAEQYF
TRBV7-2	.	TRBJ2-7	CASSSLDRTYEQYF
TRBV28	.	TRBJ1-5	CASSLMGDGGRTPQHF
TRBV20-1	few	TRBJ2-1	CSAFLAGEQFF
TRBV20-1	.	TRBJ1-5	CSAIGQERSYSNQPQHF
TRBV9	few	TRBJ2-5	CASSPGVAQQETQYF